The next 20 T cell receptor beta chains were all read from a single sample in a study of blood T cell repertoires in COVID-19. The data were produced by immunoSEQ multiplex PCR, yet TCRdb's version contains in-frame clones alone and is incomplete. The sample holds about 230,000 clones, approximately 81% seen once. The sample was peripheral blood. The receptors stem from a man in his forties with acute or convalescent COVID-19.

This clone was seen only once. Other nucleotide sequences in the sample specify the same CDR3. The gene calls are TRBV18 and TRBJ1-4; no clear D. The CDR3 loop spans 13 amino acids. V was clipped by 6 bases and J by 4 bases, with 9 bases between them. Germline V gives CDR1 KGHSH, CDR2 LQKENI. This CDR3 is CASSPGLNEKLFF. In DNA, the CDR3 is TGTGCCAGCTCTCCTGGGCTTAATGAAAAACTGTTTTTT.

The chain combines TRBV7-6 with TRBJ1-6, with a possible D match to TRBD1 (5 bases). Trimming cost V 1 base and J 7 bases, with 14 bases left between them. The germline V gene encodes CDR1 SGHVS and CDR2 FNYEAQ. CDR3 length: 16 amino acids. The CDR3 sequence is CASSLDLAGRNSPLHF. The DNA for the CDR3 is TGTGCCAGCAGCTTAGATTTGGCAGGGAGGAATTCACCCCTCCACTTT.

This clone was observed a few times. This chain connects TRBV6-5 to TRBJ2-7, with D perhaps matching TRBD1 (5 bases). This CDR3 comprises 15 residues. The V end was cut by 2 bases, the J end by 1 base, with 12 bases between. Germline values: CDR1 MNHEY, CDR2 SVGAGI. CDR3 loop: CASSYRWKGSYEQYF. As DNA, the CDR3 is TGTGCCAGCAGTTACAGGTGGAAGGGGTCCTACGAGCAGTACTTC.

The J gene is TRBJ2-3, the V gene TRBV24-1; 10 bases are shared with TRBD1. J gave up 6 bases and V 3 bases, and 5 bases lay outside the gene matches. Germline V lookup: CDR1 KGHDR, CDR2 SFDVKD. This CDR3 is built from 15 residues. CDR3 bases: TGTGCCACCAGTGATCCCGGGACAGGGGTGGATACGCAGTATTTT. This sequence encodes CATSDPGTGVDTQYF.

The rearrangement joins TRBV6-1 to TRBJ2-3; 10 bases fit TRBD2. V dropped 4 bases and J dropped 4; count of bases not matched to a gene: 11. There are 17 residues in the CDR3. Germline lookup yields CDR1 MNHNS and CDR2 SASEGT. The CDR3 spells CASSGPSGGVWPDTQYF. The CDR3 nucleotides are TGTGCCAGCAGTGGGCCTAGCGGGGGCGTCTGGCCAGATACGCAGTATTTT.

The chain couples TRBV19 to TRBJ1-6, with 9 bases lining up with TRBD1. The CDR3 extends over 14 amino acids. Losses at the gene ends were 5 bases for V and 5 bases for J; bases not matched to a gene: 1. Germline loops: CDR1 LNHDA, CDR2 SQIVND (reference sequence). CDR3 coding DNA: TGTGCCAGTAGTCGGGACAGGGATAATTCACCCCTCCACTTT. Encoded protein: CASSRDRDNSPLHF.

This rearrangement joins TRBV5-1 to TRBJ1-1; no definite D call. CDR1 SGHRS and CDR2 YFSETQ come from the germline V gene. V lost 0 bases and J 11 bases, leaving 17 bases between the germline ends. This CDR3 has 14 amino acids. CDR3 protein: CASSLAGGLNGAFF. DNA of the CDR3: TGCGCCAGCAGCTTGGCGGGAGGGCTGAATGGGGCTTTCTTT.

In regard to this clone: A much larger clone differs from this one at a single base, so this may be a read error. Other DNA sequences of this sample code for an identical CDR3. This chain links TRBV30 with TRBJ1-3; D is perhaps TRBD1 (5 bases). The germline V gene encodes CDR1 GTSNPN and CDR2 SVGIG (reference sequence). The CDR3 contains 12 residues. V was pared by 0 bases and J by 7 bases, with 7 bases between. CDR3 in amino acids: CAWSVRGNTIYF. In DNA, the CDR3 is TGTGCCTGGAGTGTACGGGGGAACACCATATATTTT.

This clone has only one observation. The J gene is TRBJ1-2, the V gene TRBV6-5; 11 positions agree with TRBD1. The germline V gene has CDR1 MNHEY and CDR2 SVGAGI. The V and J ends lost 8 bases and 6 bases, in that order; junction bases with no gene match: 8. The CDR3 length is 14 residues. The CDR3 sequence: CASGQGATYHGYTF. The CDR3 DNA reads TGTGCCAGCGGACAGGGGGCGACGTACCATGGCTACACCTTC.

The chain couples TRBV18 to TRBJ1-3, with a possible D match to TRBD1 (6 bases). The CDR3 contains 13 residues. Germline lookup yields CDR1 KGHSH and CDR2 LQKENI. The V and J ends lost 2 bases and 12 bases respectively, with 14 bases between them. CDR3 loop: CASSPRQESHIYF. The CDR3 DNA reads as TGTGCCAGCTCACCAAGACAGGAGAGTCACATATATTTT.

The rearrangement joins TRBV24-1 to TRBJ1-1; D remains unclear. The germline V and J ends were trimmed by 2 bases and 10 bases, with 13 bases remaining between them. Germline loops: CDR1 KGHDR, CDR2 SFDVKD. The CDR3 extends over 13 amino acids. The CDR3 nucleotides read TGTGCCACCAGTGATTCAGATGGCCCTGGAGCTTTCTTT. Its translation is CATSDSDGPGAFF.

J is TRBJ1-4 and V is TRBV19, with D unclear. The CDR3 extends over 14 amino acids. Trimming pared 1 base from V and 8 bases from J, leaving 11 bases between. CDR1 LNHDA and CDR2 SQIVND come from the germline V gene (reference sequence). CDR3 DNA: TGTGCCAGTAGTATAGGGGCCGAAGAAGAAAAACTGTTTTTT. As protein: CASSIGAEEEKLFF. The full variable domain, with the rest looked up from reference TRBV19 and TRBJ1-4, is DGGITQSPKYLFRKEGQNVTLSCEQNLNHDAMYWYRQDPGQGLRLIYYSQIVNDFQKGDIAEGYSVSREKKESFPLTVTSAQKNPTAFYLCASSIGAEEEKLFFGSGTQLSVL.

A few counts support this clone. The chain links TRBV2 to TRBJ1-1; D is undetermined. With 6 bases removed from V and 1 base from J, the gap between germline ends came to 9 bases. The CDR3 runs to 13 residues. Germline V gives CDR1 SNHLY, CDR2 FYNNEI. The CDR3 nucleotides are TGTGCCAGCAGCTTAACCGGGAACACTGAAGCTTTCTTT. Translating it yields CASSLTGNTEAFF.

The gene calls are TRBV18 and TRBJ1-1; possible D gene TRBD1, 6 bases. CDR3 size: 19 residues. Germline V gene lookup returns CDR1 KGHSH and CDR2 LQKENI. With 1 base removed from V and 7 bases from J, the gap between germline ends came to 28 bases. CDR3 loop: CASSPRNNRVGLLYGEAFF. The DNA for the CDR3 is TGTGCCAGCTCACCACGGAATAACAGGGTCGGATTGCTTTATGGTGAAGCTTTCTTT.

For the CDR3, the DNA is TGCGCCACATCGGACACCCCGAACACCGGGGAGCTGTTTTTT. Encoded protein: CATSDTPNTGELFF. The chain joins TRBV5-1 to TRBJ2-2, with D possibly being TRBD1 (5 bases). This CDR3 spans 14 amino acids. The germline gives CDR1 SGHRS, CDR2 YFSETQ. Trimming cost V 9 bases and J 0 bases, with 12 bases left between them.

The rearrangement uses TRBV2 and TRBJ2-3; TRBD1 aligns across 7 bases. V lost 1 base to trimming and J lost 11 bases; unmatched junction nucleotides: 12. The CDR3 loop spans 15 amino acids. Germline lookup yields CDR1 SNHLY and CDR2 FYNNEI. The CDR3 nucleotides are TGTGCCAGCAGTGAAGGGGGGACAGCCAACTGGGGGCAGTATTTT. Protein sequence: CASSEGGTANWGQYF.

This clone was seen just once. The CDR3 DNA reads TGTGCCAGCACCCCCGGGACAGGGGAAACCGGGGAGCTGTTTTTT. As protein: CASTPGTGETGELFF. The chain combines TRBV9 with TRBJ2-2; TRBD1 aligns across 10 bases. The CDR3 runs 15 residues. Losses at the gene ends were 6 bases for V and 5 bases for J; bases not matched to a gene: 7. Germline-derived CDR1 and CDR2 are SGDLS and YYNGEE.

This chain links TRBV9 with TRBJ2-5; D remains unclear. V lost 0 bases to trimming and J lost 5 bases, with 8 bases between them. This CDR3 is 13 amino acids long. Germline-derived CDR1 and CDR2 are SGDLS and YYNGEE. CDR3 loop: CASSVGVEETQYF. The CDR3 region has the DNA TGTGCCAGCAGCGTAGGAGTGGAGGAGACCCAGTACTTC. Full variable domain (outside the CDR3, taken from reference TRBV9 and TRBJ2-5): DSGVTQTPKHLITATGQRVTLRCSPRSGDLSVYWYQQSLDQGLQFLIQYYNGEERAKGNILERFSAQQFPDLHSELNLSSLELGDSALYFCASSVGVEETQYFGPGTRLLVL.

The rearrangement links TRBV7-2 to TRBJ1-1; the D gene is possibly TRBD1 (5 bases). The CDR3 covers 15 residues. Germline loops: CDR1 SGHTA, CDR2 FQGNSA. V lost 3 bases to trimming and J lost 2 bases, with 13 bases between them. Here the CDR3 reads CASSLNLRGNTEAFF. The CDR3 DNA reads TGTGCCAGCAGCTTGAACTTAAGGGGAAACACTGAAGCTTTCTTT.

The chain links TRBV5-4 to TRBJ1-6; tentatively, D is TRBD1 (5 bases). V dropped 1 base and J dropped 6 bases, with 8 bases sitting between them. This CDR3 comprises 14 residues. Germline V lookup: CDR1 SGHNT, CDR2 YYREEE (reference sequence). The CDR3 spells CASSLTGANSPLHF. The CDR3, as DNA: TGTGCCAGCAGCTTGACTGGGGCTAATTCACCCCTCCACTTT.